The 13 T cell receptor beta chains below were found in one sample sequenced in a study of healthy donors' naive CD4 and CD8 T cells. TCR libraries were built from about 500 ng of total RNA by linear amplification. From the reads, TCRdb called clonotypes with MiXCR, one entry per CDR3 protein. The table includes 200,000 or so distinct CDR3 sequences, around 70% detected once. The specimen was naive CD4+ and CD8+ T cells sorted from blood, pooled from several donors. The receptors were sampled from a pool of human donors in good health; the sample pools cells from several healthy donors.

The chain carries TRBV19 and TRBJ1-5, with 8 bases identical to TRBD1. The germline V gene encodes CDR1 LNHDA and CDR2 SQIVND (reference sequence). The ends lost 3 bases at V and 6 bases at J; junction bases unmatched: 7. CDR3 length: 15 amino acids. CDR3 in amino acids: CASSIGTGISQPQHF. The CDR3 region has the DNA TGTGCCAGTAGTATCGGGACAGGAATAAGTCAGCCCCAGCATTTT.

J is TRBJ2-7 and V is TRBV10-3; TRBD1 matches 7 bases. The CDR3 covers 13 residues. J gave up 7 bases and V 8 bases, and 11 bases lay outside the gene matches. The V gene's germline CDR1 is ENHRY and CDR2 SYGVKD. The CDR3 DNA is TGTGCCATCGGGACAGCCTCCTACAATGAGCAGTACTTC. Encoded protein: CAIGTASYNEQYF.

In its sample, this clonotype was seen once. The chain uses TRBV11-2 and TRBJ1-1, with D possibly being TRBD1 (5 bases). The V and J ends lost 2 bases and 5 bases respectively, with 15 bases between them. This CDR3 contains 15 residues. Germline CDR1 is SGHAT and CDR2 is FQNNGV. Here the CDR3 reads CASSLIVQGWTEAFF. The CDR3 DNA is TGTGCCAGCAGCTTAATAGTGCAGGGTTGGACTGAAGCTTTCTTT. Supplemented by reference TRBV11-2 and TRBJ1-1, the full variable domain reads EAGVAQSPRYKIIEKRQSVAFWCNPISGHATLYWYQQILGQGPKLLIQFQNNGVVDDSQLPKDRFSAERLKGVDSTLKIQPAKLEDSAVYLCASSLIVQGWTEAFFGQGTRLTVV.

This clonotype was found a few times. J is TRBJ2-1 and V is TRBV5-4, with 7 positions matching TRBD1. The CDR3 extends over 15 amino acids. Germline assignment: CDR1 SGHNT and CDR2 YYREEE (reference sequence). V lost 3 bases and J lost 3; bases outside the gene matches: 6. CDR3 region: CASSSGQVNYNEQFF. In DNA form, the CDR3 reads TGTGCCAGCAGCTCCGGACAGGTGAACTACAATGAGCAGTTCTTC.

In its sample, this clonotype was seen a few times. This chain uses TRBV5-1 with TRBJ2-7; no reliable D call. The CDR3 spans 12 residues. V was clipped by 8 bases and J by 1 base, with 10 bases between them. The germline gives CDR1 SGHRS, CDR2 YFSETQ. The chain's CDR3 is CARNPQSYEQYF. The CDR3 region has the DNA TGCGCCAGGAACCCCCAGTCCTACGAGCAGTACTTC.

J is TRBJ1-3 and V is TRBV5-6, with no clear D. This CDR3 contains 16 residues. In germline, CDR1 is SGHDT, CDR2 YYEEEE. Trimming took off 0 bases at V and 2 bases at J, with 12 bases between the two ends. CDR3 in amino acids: CASSLEALATGNTIYF. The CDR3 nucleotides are TGTGCCAGCAGCTTGGAGGCACTTGCTACTGGAAACACCATATATTTT.

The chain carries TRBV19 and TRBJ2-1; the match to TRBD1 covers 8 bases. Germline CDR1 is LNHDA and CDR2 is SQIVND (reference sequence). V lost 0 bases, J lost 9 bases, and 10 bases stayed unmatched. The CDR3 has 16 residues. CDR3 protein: CASSIEAVTGDPEQFF. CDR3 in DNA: TGTGCCAGTAGTATAGAGGCGGTGACAGGGGACCCTGAGCAGTTCTTC.

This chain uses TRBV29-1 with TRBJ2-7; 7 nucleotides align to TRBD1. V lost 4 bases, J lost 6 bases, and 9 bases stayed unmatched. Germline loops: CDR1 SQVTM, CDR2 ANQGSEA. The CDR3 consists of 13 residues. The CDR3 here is CSVVGQRFGEQYF. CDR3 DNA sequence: TGCAGCGTTGTGGGACAGCGGTTTGGCGAGCAGTACTTC.

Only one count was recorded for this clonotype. CDR3 region: CSVQTGQNEQFF. The CDR3 DNA follows: TGCAGCGTTCAGACAGGGCAGAATGAGCAGTTCTTC. This rearrangement joins TRBV29-1 to TRBJ2-1, with 7 bases fitting TRBD1. V lost 5 bases, J lost 7 bases, and 5 bases stayed unmatched. Germline values: CDR1 SQVTM, CDR2 ANQGSEA. This CDR3 comprises 12 residues.

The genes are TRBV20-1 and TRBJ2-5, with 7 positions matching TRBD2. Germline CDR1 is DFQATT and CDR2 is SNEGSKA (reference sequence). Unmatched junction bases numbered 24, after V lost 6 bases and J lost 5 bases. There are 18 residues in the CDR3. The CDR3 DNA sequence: TGCAGTGCGACACCACTTTTTCTAGCGGCTGGGCGAGAGGAGACCCAGTACTTC. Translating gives CSATPLFLAAGREETQYF.

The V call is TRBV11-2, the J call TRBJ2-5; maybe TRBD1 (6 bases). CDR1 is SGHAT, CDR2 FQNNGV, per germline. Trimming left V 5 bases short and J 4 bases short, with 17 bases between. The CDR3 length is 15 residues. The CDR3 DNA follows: TGTGCCAGCAGCGACGGGACAACCGTCTTAGAGACCCAGTACTTC. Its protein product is CASSDGTTVLETQYF.

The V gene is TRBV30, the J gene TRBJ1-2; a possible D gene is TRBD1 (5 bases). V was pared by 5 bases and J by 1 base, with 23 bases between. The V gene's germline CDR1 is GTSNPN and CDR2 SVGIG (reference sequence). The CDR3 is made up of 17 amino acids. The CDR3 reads CAWLFRIKGLLNYGYTF. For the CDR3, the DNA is TGTGCCTGGCTGTTCCGGATTAAGGGGCTACTTAACTATGGCTACACCTTC.

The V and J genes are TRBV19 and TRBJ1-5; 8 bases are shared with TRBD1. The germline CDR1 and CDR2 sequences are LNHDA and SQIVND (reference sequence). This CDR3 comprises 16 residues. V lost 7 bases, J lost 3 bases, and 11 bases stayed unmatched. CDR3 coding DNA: TGTGCCAGTACCATGGACAGGGCAAGTACCAATCAGCCCCAGCATTTT. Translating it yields CASTMDRASTNQPQHF.